The subject of this entry is one TCR beta chain. The sample comes from a study of control samples from healthy donors and cancer patients. The table came from immunoSEQ multiplex PCR; TCRdb's copy has only in-frame clones and leaves some out. The data hold some 210,000 clones, with around 90% observed a single time. Trimming took off 0 bases at V and 3 bases at J, with 28 bases between the two ends. Germline CDR1 is MGHRA and CDR2 is YSYEKL. The CDR3 length is 21 residues. The sequenced sample consisted of blood. This sequence joins TRBV4-1 and TRBJ2-3; TRBD2 might be the D (7 bases). This TCR was recovered from a man in his thirties or forties in good health. The DNA of the CDR3 is TGCGCCAGCAGCCAAGATCGTTCCGGGACCCTCATAGGGGGGGATACAGATACGCAGTATTTT. This sequence encodes CASSQDRSGTLIGGDTDTQYF.